This T cell receptor beta chain was recovered during a study of blood T cell repertoires in COVID-19. Turning to the study itself: Spain, Italy and the United States supplied samples that represented acute and convalescent COVID-19. Sample material is recorded as cDNA or gDNA derived from T cells, B-cell-depleted T cells, or PBMCs.

How the authors handled the data: Amplification with reference gene primers provided the estimates of nucleated cell counts. The assay was immunoSEQ multiplex PCR, and TCRdb's table has in-frame clones only and misses some. That table is the source of V, J and clone size, and D and trimming were worked out from the DNA. The table lists about 100,000 clones, 85% to 90% of them singletons. This clone occurred once. Germline assignment: CDR1 SGHVS and CDR2 FQNEAQ. V dropped 5 bases and J dropped 2 bases, with 9 bases sitting between them. This CDR3 is 13 amino acids long. The receptor comes from a human donor in a cohort sampled during active COVID-19. Sequenced sample: peripheral blood. The rearrangement links TRBV7-8 to TRBJ2-5; no reliable D call. The CDR3 DNA sequence: TGTGCCAGCAGCCGTGGCCGTCAAGAGACCCAGTACTTC. Translating it yields CASSRGRQETQYF.